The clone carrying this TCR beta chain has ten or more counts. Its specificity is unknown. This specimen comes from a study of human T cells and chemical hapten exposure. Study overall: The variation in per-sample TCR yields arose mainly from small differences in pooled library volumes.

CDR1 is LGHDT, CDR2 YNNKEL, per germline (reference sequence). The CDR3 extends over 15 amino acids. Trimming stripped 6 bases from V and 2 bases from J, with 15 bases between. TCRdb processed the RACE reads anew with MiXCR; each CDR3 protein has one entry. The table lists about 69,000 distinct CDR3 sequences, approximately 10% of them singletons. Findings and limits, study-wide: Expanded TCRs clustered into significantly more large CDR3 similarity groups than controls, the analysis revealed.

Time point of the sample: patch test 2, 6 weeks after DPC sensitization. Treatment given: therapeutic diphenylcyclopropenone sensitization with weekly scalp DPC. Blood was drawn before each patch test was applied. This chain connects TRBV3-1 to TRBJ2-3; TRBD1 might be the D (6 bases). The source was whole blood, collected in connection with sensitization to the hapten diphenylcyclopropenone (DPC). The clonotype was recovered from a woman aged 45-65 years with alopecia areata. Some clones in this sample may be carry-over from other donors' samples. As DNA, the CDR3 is TGTGCCAGCAGATTTTGGACAGCTTCCACAGATACGCAGTATTTT. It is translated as CASRFWTASTDTQYF.